The clone carrying this TCR beta chain qualifies as large. The antigen is not known. Sequencing of dividing CFSE-low cells from the MLR defined alloreactive TCRbeta sequences. With 1 base clipped from V and 8 bases from J, the junction kept 6 bases outside the gene matches. The CDR3 has 14 residues. In germline, CDR1 is SGHVS, CDR2 FQNEAQ. This table comes from immunoSEQ multiplex PCR, and its TCRdb copy is limited to in-frame clones, with some not included. The sample contains about 500 clones, less than 30% of which appear only once. These data are taken from a study of T cell clones after liver transplantation. Study-level points and caveats: Graft donor-reactive T cells possibly entered the graft instead of undergoing deletion.

V gene TRBV7-8 combines with J gene TRBJ1-2; 8 nucleotides line up with TRBD1. The sequence derives from a human patient who received a liver transplant. Some of the T cells might come from the graft donor. The sample was CD8+ T cells from cultured PBMCs. This CDR3 is CASSLGGTGNGYTF. CDR3 DNA sequence: TGTGCCAGCAGCTTAGGAGGGACAGGCAACGGCTACACCTTC. Full variable domain (missing parts from reference TRBV7-8 and TRBJ1-2): GAGVSQSPRYKVAKRGQDVALRCDPISGHVSLFWYQQALGQGPEFLTYFQNEAQLDKSGLPSDRFFAERPEGSVSTLKIQRTQQEDSAVYLCASSLGGTGNGYTFGSGTRLTVV.